This T cell receptor (beta chain) was captured in a study of T cells in localized non-small cell lung cancer (dated by TCRdb to 2020 to 2022). In the study overall: Comparing tumors with uninvolved tumor-adjacent lungs, the study looked at the T cell repertoires of around 250 patients with early-stage NSCLC. All 250 or so NSCLC patients in the cohort were treatment-naive and had localized lung tumors that were resected. Of the NSCLC patients, over 120 were male and approximately 110 were female, and the mean age was roughly 61 years. Results the study describes overall, beyond this receptor: A median of about 55 of the top 100 tumor clones were detected in paired uninvolved adjacent lung, and some 28 of these tumor clones were also found among the top 100 clones of the paired uninvolved adjacent lung. Because multi-region tumor sequencing was not done, intratumor heterogeneity could not be ruled out. Longer overall survival was associated with higher T cell density in blood, whereas shorter survival was associated with higher clonality in adjacent lung. The highest T cell clonality was observed in uninvolved tumor-adjacent lung, where clonality exceeded that of tumor, suggesting that antigenic responses were more focused in uninvolved tumor-adjacent lung. Because the study design was exploratory, TCR variables were selected using unadjusted p-values without false-discovery rate correction.

The immunoSEQ Assay was used to sequence TCR beta CDR3 regions from DNA. The study's processing was this. T cell density was computed as TCR beta template counts normalized to usable DNA estimated by amplifying housekeeping genes. Richness was estimated using the preseqR package, with extrapolation to 400,000 templates for PBMC samples and to 120,000 templates for tissue samples. Clonality was defined as one minus Pielou's evenness. To identify tissue-enriched TCRs, differential abundance testing was run on productive amino-acid clonotypes with a minimum total count of 5 and an alpha of 0.1. The Jaccard Index and the Morisita Overlap Index were used to measure repertoire overlap between compartments. GLIPH clustered TCR beta CDR3s with public tetramer-defined viral CDR3s; viral motifs required at least three viral sequences plus V-gene enrichment. The immuneACCESS repertoire file appears here via TCRdb, limited to in-frame rearrangements. These files lack a portion of the clones; in checked studies, under half of the deficit traces to unresolved V genes, and the cause of the others is not known. The DNA gave D and trimming, while V, J and clone size come from that table. In all, the sample holds over 15,000 clones, and under 85% of those were seen once. The top ten clones comprise about 25% of the sample.

At diagnosis, peripheral blood, uninvolved tumor-adjacent lung and tumor were collected and were preserved as a mix of fresh-frozen and FFPE material. For TCR repertoire profiling, blood samples were analyzed in the form of peripheral blood mononuclear cells. As regards this clone: Its target antigen remains unknown. Base-call qualities are not available, and no considerably larger clone is one nucleotide away.

The CDR3 starts with the cysteine, ends with the phenylalanine, and has 14 residues. CDR3 DNA only is kept here, 42 bases in frame from base 1. Ends trimmed: V by 3 bases, J by 3 bases; bases unmatched to a gene: 2. CDR1 and CDR2, looked up from the germline V gene, are KGHSH and LQKENI. The chain links TRBV18 with TRBJ1-5, with 7 bases matching TRBD1. This receptor was taken from a female donor older than 55 with stage I lung adenocarcinoma. Sequenced material: peripheral blood, taken before any cancer treatment. The DNA sequence is given as TGTGCCAGCTCACCGGGGACAGTCAATCAGCCCCAGCATTTT. Its protein product is CASSPGTVNQPQHF.